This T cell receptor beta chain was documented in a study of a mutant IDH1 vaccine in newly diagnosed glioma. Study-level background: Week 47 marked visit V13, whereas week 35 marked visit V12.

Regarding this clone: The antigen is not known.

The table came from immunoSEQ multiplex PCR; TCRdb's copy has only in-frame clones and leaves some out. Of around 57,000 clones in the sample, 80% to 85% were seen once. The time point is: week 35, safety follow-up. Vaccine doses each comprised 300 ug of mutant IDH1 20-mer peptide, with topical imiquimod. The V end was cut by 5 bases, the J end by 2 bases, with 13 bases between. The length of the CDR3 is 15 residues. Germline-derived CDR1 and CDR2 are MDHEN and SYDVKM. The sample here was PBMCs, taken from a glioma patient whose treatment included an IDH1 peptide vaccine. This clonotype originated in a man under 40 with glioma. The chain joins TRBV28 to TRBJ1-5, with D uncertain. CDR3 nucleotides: TGTGCCAGCAGTCCAGCCCTCTTGGGCAATCAGCCCCAGCATTTT. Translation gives CASSPALLGNQPQHF. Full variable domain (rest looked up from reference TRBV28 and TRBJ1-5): DVKVTQSSRYLVKRTGEKVFLECVQDMDHENMFWYRQDPGLGLRLIYFSYDVKMKEKGDIPEGYSVSREKKERFSLILESASTNQTSMYLCASSPALLGNQPQHFGDGTRLSIL.